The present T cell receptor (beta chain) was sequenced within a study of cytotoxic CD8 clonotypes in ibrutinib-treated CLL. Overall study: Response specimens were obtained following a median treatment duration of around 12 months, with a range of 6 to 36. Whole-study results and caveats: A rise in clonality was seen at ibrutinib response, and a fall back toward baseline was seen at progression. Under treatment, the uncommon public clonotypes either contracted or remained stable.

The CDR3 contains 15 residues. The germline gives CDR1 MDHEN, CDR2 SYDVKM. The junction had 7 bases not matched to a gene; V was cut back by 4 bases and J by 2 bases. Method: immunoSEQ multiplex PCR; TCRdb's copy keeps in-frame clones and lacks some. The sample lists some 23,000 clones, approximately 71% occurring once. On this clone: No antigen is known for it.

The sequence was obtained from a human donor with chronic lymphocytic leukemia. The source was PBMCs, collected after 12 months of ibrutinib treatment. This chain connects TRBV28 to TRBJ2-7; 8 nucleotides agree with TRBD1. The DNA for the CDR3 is TGTGCCAGCAGTTGGACAGGGACCCTAACCTACGAGCAGTACTTC. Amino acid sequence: CASSWTGTLTYEQYF.